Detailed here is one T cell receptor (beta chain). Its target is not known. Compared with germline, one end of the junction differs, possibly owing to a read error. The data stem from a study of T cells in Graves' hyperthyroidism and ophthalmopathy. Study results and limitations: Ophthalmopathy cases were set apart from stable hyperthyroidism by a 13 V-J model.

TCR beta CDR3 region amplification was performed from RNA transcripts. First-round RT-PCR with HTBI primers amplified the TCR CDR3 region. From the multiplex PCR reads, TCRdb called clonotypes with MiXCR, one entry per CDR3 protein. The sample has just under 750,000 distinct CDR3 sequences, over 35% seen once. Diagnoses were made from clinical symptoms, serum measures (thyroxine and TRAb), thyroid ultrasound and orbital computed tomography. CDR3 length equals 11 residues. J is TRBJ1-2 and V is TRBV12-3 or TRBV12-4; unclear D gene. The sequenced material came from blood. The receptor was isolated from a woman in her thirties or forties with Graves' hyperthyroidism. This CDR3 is CASSSGDGCTF. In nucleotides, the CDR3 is TGTGCCAGCAGTTCCGGGGATGGCTGCACCTTC.